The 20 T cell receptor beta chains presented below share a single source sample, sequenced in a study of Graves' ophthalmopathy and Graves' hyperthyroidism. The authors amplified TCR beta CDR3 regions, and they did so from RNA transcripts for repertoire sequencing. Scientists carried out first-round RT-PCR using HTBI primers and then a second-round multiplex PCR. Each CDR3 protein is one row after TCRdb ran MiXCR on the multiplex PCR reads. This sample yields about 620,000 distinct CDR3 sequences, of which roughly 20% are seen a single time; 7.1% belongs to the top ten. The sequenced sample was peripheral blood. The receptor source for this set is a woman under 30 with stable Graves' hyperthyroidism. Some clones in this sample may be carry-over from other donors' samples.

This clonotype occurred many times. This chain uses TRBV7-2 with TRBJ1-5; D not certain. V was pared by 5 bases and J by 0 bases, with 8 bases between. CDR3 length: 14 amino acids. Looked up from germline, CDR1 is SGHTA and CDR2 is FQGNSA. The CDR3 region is CASSPDGSNQPQHF. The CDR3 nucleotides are TGTGCCAGCAGCCCTGACGGTAGCAATCAGCCCCAGCATTTT. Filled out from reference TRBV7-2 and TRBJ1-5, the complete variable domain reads GAGVSQSPSNKVTEKGKDVELRCDPISGHTALYWYRQSLGQGLEFLIYFQGNSAPDKSGLPSDRFSAERTGGSVSTLTIQRTQQEDSAVYLCASSPDGSNQPQHFGDGTRLSIL.

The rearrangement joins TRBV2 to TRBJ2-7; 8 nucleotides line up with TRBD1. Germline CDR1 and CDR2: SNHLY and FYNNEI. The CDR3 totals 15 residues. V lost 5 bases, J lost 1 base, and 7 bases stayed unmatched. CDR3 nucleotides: TGTGCCAGCAGTCCCGACAGGGGAACGTCCTACGAGCAGTACTTC. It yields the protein CASSPDRGTSYEQYF.

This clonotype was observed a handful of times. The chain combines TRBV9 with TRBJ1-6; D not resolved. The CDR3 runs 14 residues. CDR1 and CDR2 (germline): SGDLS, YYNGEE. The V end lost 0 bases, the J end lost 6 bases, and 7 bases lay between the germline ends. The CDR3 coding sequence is TGTGCCAGCAGCGTAGGCAACATTAATTCACCCCTCCACTTT. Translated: CASSVGNINSPLHF.

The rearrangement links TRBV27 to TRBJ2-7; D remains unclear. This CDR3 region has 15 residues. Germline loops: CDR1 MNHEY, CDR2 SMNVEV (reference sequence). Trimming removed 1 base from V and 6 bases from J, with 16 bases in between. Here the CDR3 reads CASSLYPKASAEQYF. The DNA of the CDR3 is TGTGCCAGCAGTTTATACCCTAAGGCGTCGGCCGAGCAGTACTTC.

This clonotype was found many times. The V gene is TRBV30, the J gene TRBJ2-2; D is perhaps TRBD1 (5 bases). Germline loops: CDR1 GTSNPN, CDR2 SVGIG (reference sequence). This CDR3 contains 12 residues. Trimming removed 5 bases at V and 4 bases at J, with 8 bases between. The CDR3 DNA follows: TGTGCCTGGGGACACACCACCGGGGAGCTGTTTTTT. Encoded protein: CAWGHTTGELFF.

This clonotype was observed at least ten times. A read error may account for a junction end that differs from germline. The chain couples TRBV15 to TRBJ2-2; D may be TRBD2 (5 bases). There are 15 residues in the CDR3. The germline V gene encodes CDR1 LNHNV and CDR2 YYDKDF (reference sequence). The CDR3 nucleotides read TGTGCCACCAGCTCTCTACCCCACTCAACCGGGGAGCTGCTTTTT. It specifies CATSSLPHSTGELLF.

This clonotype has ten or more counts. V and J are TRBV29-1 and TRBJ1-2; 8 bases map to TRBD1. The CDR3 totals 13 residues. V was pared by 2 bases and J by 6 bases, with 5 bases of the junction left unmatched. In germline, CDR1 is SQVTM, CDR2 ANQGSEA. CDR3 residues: CSVERTGLHGYTF. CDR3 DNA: TGCAGCGTTGAACGGACAGGGCTGCATGGCTACACCTTC.

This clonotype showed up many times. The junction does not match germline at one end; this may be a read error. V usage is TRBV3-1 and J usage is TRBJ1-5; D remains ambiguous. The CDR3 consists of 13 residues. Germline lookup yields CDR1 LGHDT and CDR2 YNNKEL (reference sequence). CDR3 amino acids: CASSQDLNQPQHF. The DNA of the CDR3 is TGCGCCAGCAGTCAGGATCTCAATCAGCCCCAACATTTT.

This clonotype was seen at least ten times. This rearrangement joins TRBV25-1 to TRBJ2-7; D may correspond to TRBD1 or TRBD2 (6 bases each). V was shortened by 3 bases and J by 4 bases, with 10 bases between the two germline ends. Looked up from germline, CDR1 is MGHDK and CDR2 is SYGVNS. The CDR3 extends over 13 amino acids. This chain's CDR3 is CASSERGEYEQYF. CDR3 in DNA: TGTGCCAGCAGTGAGAGGGGGGAATACGAGCAGTACTTC.

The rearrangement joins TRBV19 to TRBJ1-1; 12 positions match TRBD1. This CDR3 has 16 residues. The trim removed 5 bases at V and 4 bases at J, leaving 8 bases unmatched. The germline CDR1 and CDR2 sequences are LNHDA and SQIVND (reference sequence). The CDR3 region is CASSWGQGAVGTEAFF. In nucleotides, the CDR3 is TGTGCCAGTAGTTGGGGACAGGGGGCGGTTGGCACTGAAGCTTTCTTT.

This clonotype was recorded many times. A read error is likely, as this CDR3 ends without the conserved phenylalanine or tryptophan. The DNA of the CDR3 is TGTGCCAGCAGCGTAGGGACTGGCACTGGAGCTTTCCTT. It specifies CASSVGTGTGAFL. The chain couples TRBV7-3 to TRBJ1-1; a weak D match, TRBD1 (5 bases). CDR3 length equals 13 residues. Germline-derived CDR1 and CDR2 are SGHTA and FQGTGA.

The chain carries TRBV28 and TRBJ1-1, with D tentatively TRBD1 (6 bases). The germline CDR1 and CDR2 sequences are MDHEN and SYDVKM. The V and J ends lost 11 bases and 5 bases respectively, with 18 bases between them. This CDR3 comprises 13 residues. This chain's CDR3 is CAAVRQGWTEAFF. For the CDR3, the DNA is TGTGCCGCCGTCCGGCAGGGGTGGACTGAAGCTTTCTTT.

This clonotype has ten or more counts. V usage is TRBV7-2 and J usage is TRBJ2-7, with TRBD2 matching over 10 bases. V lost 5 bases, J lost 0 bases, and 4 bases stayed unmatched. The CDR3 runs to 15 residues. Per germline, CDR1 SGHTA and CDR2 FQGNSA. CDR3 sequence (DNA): TGTGCCAGCAGCAGTAGCGGGGGGAGCTCCTACGAGCAGTACTTC. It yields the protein CASSSSGGSSYEQYF.

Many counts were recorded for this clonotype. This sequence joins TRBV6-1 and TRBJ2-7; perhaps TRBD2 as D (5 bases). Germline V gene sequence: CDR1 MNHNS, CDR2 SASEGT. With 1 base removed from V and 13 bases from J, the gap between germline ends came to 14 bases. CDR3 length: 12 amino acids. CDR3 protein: CASSEGYGSEYF. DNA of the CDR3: TGTGCCAGCAGTGAAGGATATGGGAGCGAATACTTC.

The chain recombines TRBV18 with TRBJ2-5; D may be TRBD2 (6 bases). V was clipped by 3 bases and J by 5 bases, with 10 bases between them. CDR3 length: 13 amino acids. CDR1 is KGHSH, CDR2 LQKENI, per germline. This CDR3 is CASSPVRGETQYF. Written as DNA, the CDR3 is TGTGCCAGCTCACCGGTTCGGGGGGAGACCCAGTACTTC.

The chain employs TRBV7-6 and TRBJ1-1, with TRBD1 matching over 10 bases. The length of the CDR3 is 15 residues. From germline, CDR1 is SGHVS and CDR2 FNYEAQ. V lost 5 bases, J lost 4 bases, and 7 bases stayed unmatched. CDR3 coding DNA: TGTGCCAGCAGCATGAGAGACAGGGGGCCCACTGAAGCTTTCTTT. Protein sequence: CASSMRDRGPTEAFF.

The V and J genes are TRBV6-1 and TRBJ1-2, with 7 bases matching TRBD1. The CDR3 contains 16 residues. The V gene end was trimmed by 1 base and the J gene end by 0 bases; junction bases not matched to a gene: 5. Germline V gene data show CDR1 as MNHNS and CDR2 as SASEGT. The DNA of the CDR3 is TGTGCCAGCAGTGAAGGACAGGGAAACGCTAACTATGGCTACACCTTC. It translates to CASSEGQGNANYGYTF.

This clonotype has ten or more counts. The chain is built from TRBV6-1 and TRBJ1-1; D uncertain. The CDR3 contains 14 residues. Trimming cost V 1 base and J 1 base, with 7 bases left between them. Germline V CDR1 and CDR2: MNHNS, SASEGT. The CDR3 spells CASSEGDWNTEAFF. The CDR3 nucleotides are TGTGCCAGCAGTGAAGGGGATTGGAACACTGAAGCTTTCTTT.

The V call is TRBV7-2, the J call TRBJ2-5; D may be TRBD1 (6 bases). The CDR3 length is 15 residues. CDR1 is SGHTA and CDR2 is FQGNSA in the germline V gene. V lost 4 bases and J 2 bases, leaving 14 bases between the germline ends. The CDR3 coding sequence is TGTGCCAGCAGCTCAGTTCACACAGGGCAAGAGACCCAGTACTTC. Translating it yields CASSSVHTGQETQYF.

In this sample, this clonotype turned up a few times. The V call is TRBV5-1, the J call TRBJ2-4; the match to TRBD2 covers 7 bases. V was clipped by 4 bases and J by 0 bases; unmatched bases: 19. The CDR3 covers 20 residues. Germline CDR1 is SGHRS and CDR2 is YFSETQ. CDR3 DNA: TGCGCCAGCAGCCCCCGACCGGGACTAAACACGCAATTAGCCAAAAACATTCAGTACTTC. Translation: CASSPRPGLNTQLAKNIQYF. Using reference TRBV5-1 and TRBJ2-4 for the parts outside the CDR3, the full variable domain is KAGVTQTPRYLIKTRGQQVTLSCSPISGHRSVSWYQQTPGQGLQFLFEYFSETQRNKGNFPGRFSGRQFSNSRSEMNVSTLELGDSALYLCASSPRPGLNTQLAKNIQYFGAGTRLSVL.